This T cell receptor beta chain came from a study of T cells in Graves' hyperthyroidism and ophthalmopathy (dated by TCRdb to about 2019). Regarding the research as a whole: Peripheral blood samples were taken at initial diagnosis, before any treatment was given. After sampling, hyperthyroidism patients received methimazole starting at 30 mg daily, and ophthalmopathy patients received high-dose intravenous methylprednisolone. The paper describes TCR Vbeta CDR3 sequencing of around 130 peripheral blood samples, made up of 43 ophthalmopathy patients, around 78 hyperthyroidism patients and 17 progressor patients. Thyroid tissue and blood T-cell repertoires from roughly six Graves' hyperthyroidism patients were also compared in the study. For training and testing, the approximately 92 patients in the discovery cohort were randomly divided in a 7:3 ratio. To identify distinguishing TCR V-J signatures, a discovery cohort of around 100 patients was used, comprising fewer than 45 with Graves' ophthalmopathy and approximately 58 with stable Graves' hyperthyroidism. Prospective prediction of ophthalmopathy was tested in an independent validation cohort consisting of some 20 hyperthyroidism patients and approximately 16 patients who later progressed to ophthalmopathy.

Ophthalmopathy patients had moderately to severely active disease, with a Clinical Activity Score of 3 or more, a NOSPECS grade of 4 or more, and a disease duration of less than 3 months. Exclusion was applied to patients with uncontrolled infections, other autoimmune diseases, pregnancy or lactation. Diagnoses relied on clinical symptoms, serum thyroxine and TRAb, thyroid ultrasound and orbital computed tomography. PBMCs were separated from 8 to 10 ml of fresh peripheral blood using Ficoll-Paque density gradient centrifugation. Total RNA was extracted using Trizol reagent, and RNA quality was assessed on an Agilent 2100 Bioanalyzer. CDR1 and CDR2, per the germline V gene, are MDHEN and SYDVKM. Germline trimming: 7 bases from V, 0 bases from J; junction bases outside gene matches: 10. The CDR3 measures 17 amino acids from cysteine to phenylalanine. Kept here is only the CDR3 DNA, which spans 51 bases and is read in frame from base 1.

The TCR beta CDR3 regions were amplified from RNA transcripts. For the first round of RT-PCR on the TCR CDR3, the HTBI primer set was used together with the Qiagen OneStep RT-PCR kit. Libraries were constructed in a second round of multiplex PCR, after which size selection and purification were carried out. Sequencing of the libraries was done on an Illumina HiSeq2000 using paired-end 100 bp reads. Regarding the original processing steps: SOAPnuke was used to process the raw data, throwing out any read that contained adapters or uncalled bases, had a mean Phred below 15, or lacked an exact constant-primer or identifier match. COPE v1.2.5 was used to merge the high-quality paired reads, and each unique nucleotide sequence was defined as a clonotype. MiTCR v1.1 was used to align clonotypes to the IMGT TRBV, TRBD and TRBJ reference segments. Analysis was restricted to V-J combinations with a frequency above 0.0001, which covered about 99% of repertoires. The TCS score was defined as the ratio of F50 (clonal expansion) to E x V (chaos), calculated using BLOSUM62-based TCRdist between CDR3 peptides within each V-J. Welch's t-statistics and random forest reduced 500 to 550 V-J features to 13, which were used in a naive Bayes classifier (R e1071). TCRdb trimmed public reads at Q25 via fastp, called clones via MiXCR and kept in-frame beta chains. When rows share a CDR3 protein, they turn into one entry using the most common DNA and genes. For this entry, the V and J calls and clone size follow TCRdb and not the study's own pipeline. This sample has more than 300,000 distinct CDR3 sequences in its table, and 18% of those were observed once. Clones ranked in the top ten supply 40% to 45% of the sample.

Study-wide conclusions, independent of this receptor: Most expanded thyroid clonotypes (frequency above 0.001) were also found in blood, which suggests that blood repertoires may mirror thyroid immune responses. In validation, the model predicted progression to ophthalmopathy a median of roughly 6.2 months before onset, with roughly 71% sensitivity and 72.22% specificity. Sample size was not statistically predetermined, and investigators were not blinded to group allocation. In cross-validation, a model built on a 13 V-J signature told ophthalmopathy apart from stable hyperthyroidism with over 85% sensitivity and approximately 81% specificity, and in testing the same model reached 80%/75%.

This clonotype appeared a few times. Its recognized antigen is unknown. There are no base qualities to consult, and no much larger clone falls within one base. Sequencing was performed on blood. The chain joins TRBV28 to TRBJ1-3; 9 central bases correspond to TRBD1. The TCR was taken from a man aged 18 to 30 with Graves' ophthalmopathy. The encoded CDR3 is CASKGGTGPLSGNTIYF. The DNA reads as follows: TGTGCCAGCAAGGGTGGGACAGGGCCTCTCTCTGGAAACACCATATATTTT.